One and the same sample provided the 27 T cell receptor beta chains below, sequenced in a study of control samples from healthy donors and cancer patients. Sequencing was performed with immunoSEQ multiplex PCR; in TCRdb, only in-frame clones are kept and a portion is missing. The sample consists of about 130,000 clones, 85% to 95% of them appearing once. The sequenced material came from PBMCs. The source of these receptors is a man aged 60-69 years with colorectal cancer.

CDR3 residues: CASSSLGQDGQPQHF. The CDR3 DNA sequence: TGTGCCAGCAGCAGCCTGGGACAAGATGGTCAGCCCCAGCATTTT. The gene calls are TRBV5-8 and TRBJ1-5; possible D gene TRBD1, 6 bases. The germline gives CDR1 SGHTS, CDR2 YDEGEE. This CDR3 has 15 amino acids. Trimming pared 4 bases from V and 6 bases from J, leaving 17 bases between.

V is TRBV6-1 and J is TRBJ1-3; TRBD1 matches at 7 bases. The ends lost 2 bases at V and 4 bases at J; junction bases unmatched: 5. Germline-derived CDR1 and CDR2 are MNHNS and SASEGT. The CDR3 has 15 residues. The DNA of the CDR3 is TGTGCCAGCAGTGAATCGACAGGGTCCGGAAACACCATATATTTT. Translated: CASSESTGSGNTIYF.

The chain has TRBV19 and TRBJ2-5; D might be TRBD1 (5 bases). Per the germline V gene, CDR1 is LNHDA and CDR2 is SQIVND (reference sequence). The germline V and J ends were trimmed by 6 bases and 1 base, with 12 bases remaining between them. The CDR3 length is 14 residues. The CDR3 DNA follows: TGTGCCAGTAGAATGACAGCGCTCCAAGAGACCCAGTACTTC. Translated, it gives CASRMTALQETQYF.

This clone was recorded many times. The genes are TRBV4-2 and TRBJ2-7; TRBD2 matches 7 bases. Trimming at V came to 3 bases and at J to 3 bases, leaving 8 bases not matched to a gene. Germline CDR1 is LGHNA and CDR2 is YNFKEQ. CDR3 length: 15 residues. Here the CDR3 reads CASSHYGQRDYEQYF. DNA of the CDR3: TGTGCCAGCAGCCATTATGGGCAGCGGGACTACGAGCAGTACTTC.

The rearrangement uses TRBV3-1 (or the pseudogene TRBV3-2) and TRBJ2-7; D is uncertain. V lost 6 bases to trimming and J lost 2 bases, with 11 bases between them. The CDR3 sequence is 13 residues long. CDR1 and CDR2 (germline): LGHDT, YNNKEL (reference sequence). DNA of the CDR3: TGTGCCAGCAGTCCCCAAGGGCCCTACGAGCAGTACTTC. It encodes CASSPQGPYEQYF.

A note on this clone: An end of the junction differs from the germline gene, which may be a read error. The chain has TRBV28 and TRBJ2-3, with D possibly matching TRBD1 (6 bases). CDR1 MDHEN and CDR2 SYDVKM come from the germline V gene. The CDR3 extends over 15 amino acids. CDR3 sequence: CASSLPTTGTDTQYF. The CDR3, as DNA: TGTGCCAGCAGTTTACCTACGACAGGCACGGATACGCAGTATTTT.

J is TRBJ1-5 and V is TRBV9; TRBD1 matches 7 bases. The CDR3 length is 15 residues. V lost 0 bases to trimming and J lost 3 bases; unmatched junction nucleotides: 3. Germline V gene sequence: CDR1 SGDLS, CDR2 YYNGEE. The CDR3 coding sequence is TGTGCCAGCAGCGTAGGGGGACAGACCAATCAGCCCCAGCATTTT. Protein sequence: CASSVGGQTNQPQHF. The full variable domain, with the rest looked up from reference TRBV9 and TRBJ1-5, is DSGVTQTPKHLITATGQRVTLRCSPRSGDLSVYWYQQSLDQGLQFLIQYYNGEERAKGNILERFSAQQFPDLHSELNLSSLELGDSALYFCASSVGGQTNQPQHFGDGTRLSIL.

The J gene is TRBJ2-7, the V gene TRBV11-3, with D unresolved. Trimming took 0 bases from V and 6 from J, leaving 9 bases between them. In germline, CDR1 is SGHNT, CDR2 YENEEA. This CDR3 has 13 residues. The CDR3 sequence is CASSLDRTGEQYF. CDR3 nucleotides: TGTGCCAGCAGCTTAGATAGGACGGGCGAGCAGTACTTC.

The chain employs TRBV19 and TRBJ1-2, with 9 bases lining up with TRBD1. V lost 7 bases to trimming and J lost 4 bases; unmatched junction nucleotides: 19. The CDR3 is made up of 18 amino acids. Germline V gene data show CDR1 as LNHDA and CDR2 as SQIVND (reference sequence). The CDR3 bases are TGTGCCAGTACCCACCGTCGGGGACAGGGTAGCACGGTCTATGGCTACACCTTC. This sequence encodes CASTHRRGQGSTVYGYTF.

The genes are TRBV2 and TRBJ2-5; 13 positions match TRBD2. V trimming: 7 bases; J trimming: 3 bases; junction bases outside the gene matches: 11. This CDR3 region has 17 residues. Germline CDR1 SNHLY, CDR2 FYNNEI. CDR3 nucleotides: TGTGCCAGCATAGAGAGACTAGCGGGGGGAAGGGAAGAGACCCAGTACTTC. Its translation: CASIERLAGGREETQYF.

The rearrangement links TRBV18 to TRBJ2-2, with D maybe TRBD1 (7 bases). CDR1 and CDR2 (germline): KGHSH, LQKENI. The V and J ends lost 0 bases and 4 bases respectively, with 12 bases between them. CDR3 length: 16 residues. The DNA of the CDR3 is TGTGCCAGCTCACCACCGAACAGGGGAGGCACCGGGGAGCTGTTTTTT. It encodes CASSPPNRGGTGELFF.

This clone showed up just a few times. The genes are TRBV7-2 and TRBJ2-7; D may match TRBD1 or TRBD2 (5 bases each). Trimming took off 0 bases at V and 2 bases at J, with 11 bases between the two ends. The length of the CDR3 is 15 residues. The germline gives CDR1 SGHTA, CDR2 FQGNSA. The CDR3, as DNA: TGTGCCAGCAGCTTAGCGGGGACGGAGACCTACGAGCAGTACTTC. Its protein is CASSLAGTETYEQYF. The full variable domain, with the rest looked up from reference TRBV7-2 and TRBJ2-7, is GAGVSQSPSNKVTEKGKDVELRCDPISGHTALYWYRQSLGQGLEFLIYFQGNSAPDKSGLPSDRFSAERTGGSVSTLTIQRTQQEDSAVYLCASSLAGTETYEQYFGPGTRLTVT.

The chain recombines TRBV6-5 with TRBJ2-7; TRBD1 agrees at 8 bases. Germline CDR1 MNHEY, CDR2 SVGAGI. J was trimmed by 4 bases and V by 5 bases; bases with no gene match: 4. The CDR3 is 13 residues long. In DNA form, the CDR3 reads TGTGCCAGCAGTCGACAGGGGCAATACGAGCAGTACTTC. It yields the protein CASSRQGQYEQYF.

The CDR3 bases are TGTGCCAGCTCACCACCGTCCCAGGTTATCACTGAAGCTTTCTTT. As protein: CASSPPSQVITEAFF. The rearrangement joins TRBV18 to TRBJ1-1, with D uncertain. The CDR3 is 15 amino acids. Germline V CDR1 and CDR2: KGHSH, LQKENI. Trimming removed 0 bases from V and 4 bases from J, with 12 bases in between. The entire variable domain, with the rest obtained from reference TRBV18 and TRBJ1-1, is as follows: NAGVMQNPRHLVRRRGQEARLRCSPMKGHSHVYWYRQLPEEGLKFMVYLQKENIIDESGMPKERFSAEFPKEGPSILRIQQVVRGDSAAYFCASSPPSQVITEAFFGQGTRLTVV.

This clone came up a few times. The gene calls are TRBV6-1 and TRBJ2-5; D is ambiguous. Germline CDR1 is MNHNS and CDR2 is SASEGT. Deletions cut 10 bases from V and 5 bases from J, with 11 bases between. The CDR3 extends over 11 amino acids. CDR3 sequence reads: CATIESETQYF. CDR3 in DNA: TGTGCCACCATTGAAAGTGAGACCCAGTACTTC.

The chain joins TRBV4-3 to TRBJ2-7; D might be TRBD2 (5 bases). The ends were cut back, 0 bases at V and 2 bases at J, with 11 bases in the middle. CDR1 is LGHNA and CDR2 is YSLEER in the germline V gene. CDR3 size: 15 residues. CDR3 nucleotide sequence: TGCGCCAGCAGCCAAGATGGATCCGGGACCTACGAGCAGTACTTC. It codes for CASSQDGSGTYEQYF.

The rearrangement joins TRBV7-9 to TRBJ2-1, with 8 nucleotides matching TRBD1. Germline CDR1 is SEHNR and CDR2 is FQNEAQ (reference sequence). The V and J ends lost 6 bases and 9 bases, in that order; junction bases with no gene match: 10. This CDR3 contains 14 residues. Here the CDR3 reads CASSTGQGIGEQFF. In DNA form, the CDR3 reads TGTGCCAGCAGTACAGGACAGGGAATTGGTGAGCAGTTCTTC.

This chain uses TRBV12-3 or TRBV12-4 with TRBJ1-5; 7 bases line up with TRBD1. J gave up 9 bases and V 7 bases, and 9 bases lay outside the gene matches. The CDR3 runs to 13 residues. For the CDR3, the DNA is TGTGCCAGCACTGGGCAGGGGGAAACGCCCCAGCATTTT. It codes for CASTGQGETPQHF.

This chain links TRBV9 with TRBJ1-6, with no clear D. V was shortened by 3 bases and J by 5 bases, with 12 bases between the two germline ends. The CDR3 has 15 residues. Germline V lookup: CDR1 SGDLS, CDR2 YYNGEE. CDR3 protein: CASSGGDWDNSPLHF. The DNA for the CDR3 is TGTGCCAGCAGCGGGGGAGACTGGGATAATTCACCCCTCCACTTT.

This clone appeared a single time. The same CDR3 is also encoded by other DNA sequences in this sample. The chain recombines TRBV9 with TRBJ1-5; TRBD1 matches at 8 bases. CDR1 and CDR2 (germline): SGDLS, YYNGEE. CDR3 length: 15 amino acids. Germline trimming cut 0 bases from V and 7 bases from J; bases unmatched to any gene: 6. CDR3 residues: CASSVGQGAGQPQHF. CDR3 nucleotides: TGTGCCAGCAGCGTAGGTCAGGGGGCGGGGCAGCCCCAGCATTTT.

This clone occurred once. The J gene is TRBJ2-7, the V gene TRBV10-2; D is uncertain. Germline V gene data show CDR1 as WSHSY and CDR2 as SAAADI. V lost 8 bases and J lost 0, with 5 bases in between. The CDR3 is made up of 11 amino acids. CDR3 sequence reads: CASGVSYEQYF. CDR3 DNA: TGCGCCAGCGGAGTCTCCTACGAGCAGTACTTC.

The chain links TRBV28 to TRBJ1-4; D unclear. The germline V and J ends were trimmed by 5 bases and 10 bases, with 11 bases remaining between them. Germline V gene sequence: CDR1 MDHEN, CDR2 SYDVKM. The CDR3 is 12 residues long. The CDR3 reads CASSPAVGKLFF. CDR3 DNA: TGTGCCAGCAGTCCGGCGGTAGGAAAACTGTTTTTT. Filled out from reference TRBV28 and TRBJ1-4, the complete variable domain reads DVKVTQSSRYLVKRTGEKVFLECVQDMDHENMFWYRQDPGLGLRLIYFSYDVKMKEKGDIPEGYSVSREKKERFSLILESASTNQTSMYLCASSPAVGKLFFGSGTQLSVL.

The rearrangement joins TRBV2 to TRBJ1-3; a possible D gene is TRBD1 (6 bases). CDR1 SNHLY and CDR2 FYNNEI come from the germline V gene. This CDR3 contains 14 residues. The V gene lost 6 bases and the J gene lost 2 bases, with 11 bases spanning the gap. CDR3 sequence: CASRSAGAGNTIYF. In nucleotides, the CDR3 is TGTGCCAGCAGATCGGCAGGGGCTGGAAACACCATATATTTT.

The V call is TRBV18, the J call TRBJ1-4; no firm D call. CDR1 and CDR2 from the germline V gene are KGHSH and LQKENI. The CDR3 contains 14 residues. V shed 2 bases and J shed 3 bases, with 7 bases lying between them. The CDR3, as DNA: TGTGCCAGCTCACCAGGGGTACCTAATGAAAAACTGTTTTTT. Translation gives CASSPGVPNEKLFF.

The chain carries TRBV19 and TRBJ2-3; TRBD2 matches at 9 bases. The J segment lost 6 bases and the V segment lost 4 bases, leaving 5 bases of the junction unmatched. The CDR3 is made up of 14 amino acids. Germline CDR1 is LNHDA and CDR2 is SQIVND (reference sequence). CDR3 sequence reads: CASSNLAGRDTQYF. In DNA, the CDR3 is TGTGCCAGTAGTAACCTAGCGGGGAGGGATACGCAGTATTTT.

CDR3 sequence reads: CASSQGPGLTYQETQYF. The CDR3 DNA reads TGTGCCAGCAGCCAGGGTCCGGGACTTACGTACCAAGAGACCCAGTACTTC. The rearrangement joins TRBV11-2 to TRBJ2-5; possible D gene TRBD2, 6 bases. Germline CDR1 reads SGHAT; CDR2 reads FQNNGV. The CDR3 is made up of 17 amino acids. Trimming pared 5 bases from V and 0 bases from J, leaving 19 bases between.

This clone appeared once. The gene calls are TRBV6-6 and TRBJ1-5; D gene unclear. Germline V gene sequence: CDR1 MNHNY, CDR2 SVGAGI (reference sequence). CDR3 length: 11 residues. The V gene lost 10 bases and the J gene lost 5 bases, with 9 bases spanning the gap. CDR3: CATGEDQPQHF. The CDR3 region has the DNA TGTGCCACCGGGGAGGATCAGCCCCAGCATTTT.